Listed below are T cell receptor beta chains from one sample, sequenced in a study of siplizumab effects on memory and regulatory T cells. The assay was immunoSEQ multiplex PCR, and TCRdb's table has in-frame clones only and misses some. The sample carries 97,000 or so clones, approximately 90% recorded once. The sample consisted of CD4+ T cells sorted from blood. The receptors stem from a human donor in good health. CDR3s include the opening cysteine and the closing phenylalanine or tryptophan. The D gene is left open where the match is weak. Size is stated for part of the rows, as once, few or many counts, or as a class when the clone is expanded.

>TRBD2|TRBV5-6|TRBJ2-4|.
TGTGCCAGCAGCTTGGCCGGGGCGGGAGGGCCAGCCAAAAACATTCAGTACTTC
CASSLAGAGGPAKNIQYF
>.|TRBV28|TRBJ1-5|.
TGTGCCAGCAGGCCGGGCAGCAGTATGAGCAATCAGCCCCAGCATTTT
CASRPGSSMSNQPQHF
>TRBD1|TRBV2|TRBJ2-7|.
TGTGCCAGCAGTGGGAGTACAGGGGGCGACGAGCAGTACTTC
CASSGSTGGDEQYF
>.|TRBV28|TRBJ2-1|.
TGTGCCAGCAGTTCCATGGGTAACAATGAGCAGTTCTTC
CASSSMGNNEQFF
>.|TRBV4-1|TRBJ1-4|.
TGCGCCAGCAGCCTGATCGGTCCGGGGAACAATGAAAAACTGTTTTTT
CASSLIGPGNNEKLFF
>.|TRBV9|TRBJ2-6|.
TGTGCCAGCAGCGTAGTAGCGGACTCTGGGGCCAACGTCCTGACTTTC
CASSVVADSGANVLTF
>TRBD2|TRBV28|TRBJ2-2|.
TGTGCCAGCAGTTTCCCTAGATACGGACTAGCGGGAGGAACCGGGGAGCTGTTTTTT
CASSFPRYGLAGGTGELFF
>TRBD2|TRBV19|TRBJ2-6|.
TGTGCCAGTACCTTAGCAGCGGGAGGTCTCTCTGGGGCCAACGTCCTGACTTTC
CASTLAAGGLSGANVLTF
>TRBD2|TRBV5-1|TRBJ2-5|.
TGCGCCAGCAGCTTGGACGGGAGGGTCGGGGAGACCCAGTACTTC
CASSLDGRVGETQYF
>.|TRBV7-2|TRBJ2-7|.
TGTGCCAGCAGCACTTACAGGGAAGAGCAGTACTTC
CASSTYREEQYF
>.|TRBV14|TRBJ2-7|.
TGTGCCAGCAGCCGGGGCGGTACCTATTCCTACGAGCAGTACTTC
CASSRGGTYSYEQYF
>.|TRBV7-8|TRBJ2-7|.
TGTGCCAGCAGCTTATCGAGGATAGGCAGCTACGAGCAGTACTTC
CASSLSRIGSYEQYF
>TRBD1|TRBV7-3|TRBJ2-7|.
TGTGCCAGCAGCTCGAACCGGGACAGGGGTGGCGAGCAGTACTTC
CASSSNRDRGGEQYF
>.|TRBV27|TRBJ1-3|.
TGTGCCAGCAGTTTACGAAGGGTAACAGGAAACACCATATATTTT
CASSLRRVTGNTIYF
>.|TRBV11-2|TRBJ1-1|.
TGTGCCAGCAGCTTAGCGGGACGGCCGAACACTGAAGCTTTCTTT
CASSLAGRPNTEAFF
>.|TRBV20-1|TRBJ1-2|.
TGCAGTGGATACAGGGCAGGAGGCTACACCTTC
CSGYRAGGYTF
>.|TRBV27|TRBJ2-6|.
TGTGCCAGCAGCCAACTAGGGGGGCCTGGGGCCAACGTCCTGACTTTC
CASSQLGGPGANVLTF
>TRBD1|TRBV27|TRBJ2-7|.
TGTGCCAGCAGTTTTCCAGGGGGTGGGGAGCAGTACTTC
CASSFPGGGEQYF
>TRBD2|TRBV9|TRBJ2-2|.
TGTGCCAGCCGGAGACTAGCGGGAGAAAACGGGGAGCTGTTTTTT
CASRRLAGENGELFF
>.|TRBV27|TRBJ2-5|.
TGTGCCAGCAGGGCTCTGGAGGGGGGTCTCGGCTTGGAGACCCAGTACTTC
CASRALEGGLGLETQYF
>TRBD1|TRBV19|TRBJ2-2|.
TGTGCCAGTAGTTGGGGGTACAGGGGCACCGGGGAGCTGTTTTTT
CASSWGYRGTGELFF
>.|TRBV25-1|TRBJ2-1|.
TGTGCCAGCAGGGAGACAGGGACTGGCAACAATGAGCAGTTCTTC
CASRETGTGNNEQFF
>TRBD1|TRBV6-5|TRBJ1-2|.
TGTGCCAGCAGTGCGACAGGGGTTCTAGGGGGCTACACCTTC
CASSATGVLGGYTF
>.|TRBV7-9|TRBJ1-5|.
TGTGCCAGCAAACCCTTAACGGGAGGGACTCAGCCCCAGCATTTT
CASKPLTGGTQPQHF
>TRBD2|TRBV4-1|TRBJ2-3|.
TGCGCCAGCAGCCAACACCAAGGGACTAGCGGCCAACCAGATACGCAGTATTTT
CASSQHQGTSGQPDTQYF
>TRBD2|TRBV27|TRBJ2-2|.
TGTGCCAGCAGCCCACTAGCGGTTATCACCGGGGAGCTGTTTTTT
CASSPLAVITGELFF
>TRBD1|TRBV2|TRBJ1-4|.
TGTGCCAGAGGGGAGACAGGGACAAATGAAAAACTGTTTTTT
CARGETGTNEKLFF
>.|TRBV5-4|TRBJ2-2|.
TGTGCCAGCAGCTTACGGGTTACGAACACCGGGGAGCTGTTTTTT
CASSLRVTNTGELFF
>.|TRBV6-6|TRBJ1-5|.
TGTGCCAGCAGCTTACAGTATAGCAATCAGCCCCAGCATTTT
CASSLQYSNQPQHF
>TRBD1|TRBV11-3|TRBJ2-2|.
TGTGCCAGCAGCCCATTCAAGGGGGCGGGCACCGGGGAGCTGTTTTTT
CASSPFKGAGTGELFF
>.|TRBV19|TRBJ2-5|.
TGTGCCAGTAGGGGGTTTGAGACCCAGTACTTC
CASRGFETQYF
>.|TRBV27|TRBJ1-2|once
TGTGCCAGCAGTGACAGGTCTAGCTACACCTTC
CASSDRSSYTF
>.|TRBV27|TRBJ2-7|.
TGTGCCAGCAGACCCCACCGGCGGATCTACGAGCAGTACTTC
CASRPHRRIYEQYF
>.|TRBV11-2|TRBJ2-7|.
TGTGCCAGCAGCTTCGGGTCCTACGAGCAGTACTTC
CASSFGSYEQYF
>.|TRBV5-6|TRBJ2-1|.
TGTGCCAGCAGCTTGGACTTGGGGTGGGGGCAGTTCTTC
CASSLDLGWGQFF
>.|TRBV18|TRBJ1-2|.
TGTGCCAGCTCACCGGATGATGGCTACACCTTC
CASSPDDGYTF
>TRBD2|TRBV7-9|TRBJ2-3|once
TGTGCCAGCAGCTTACTCCCTAGCGGGAGGGCAGATACGCAGTATTTT
CASSLLPSGRADTQYF